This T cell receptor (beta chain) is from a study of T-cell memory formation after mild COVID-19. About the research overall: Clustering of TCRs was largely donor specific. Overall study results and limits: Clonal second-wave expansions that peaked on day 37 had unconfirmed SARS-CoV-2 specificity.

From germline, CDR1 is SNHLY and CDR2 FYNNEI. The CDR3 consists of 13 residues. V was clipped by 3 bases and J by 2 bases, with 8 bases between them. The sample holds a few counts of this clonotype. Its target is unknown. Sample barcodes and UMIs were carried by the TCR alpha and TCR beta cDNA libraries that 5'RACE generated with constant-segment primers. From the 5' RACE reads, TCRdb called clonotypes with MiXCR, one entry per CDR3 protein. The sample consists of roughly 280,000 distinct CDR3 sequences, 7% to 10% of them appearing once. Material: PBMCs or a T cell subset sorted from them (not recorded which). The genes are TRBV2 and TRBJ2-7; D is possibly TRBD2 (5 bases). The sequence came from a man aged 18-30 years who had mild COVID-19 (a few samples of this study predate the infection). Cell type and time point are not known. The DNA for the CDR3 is TGTGCCAGCAGTGACGGGAACACCTACGAGCAGTACGTC. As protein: CASSDGNTYEQYV.